The 13 T cell receptor beta chains reported below all come from one sample, sequenced in a study of shared clonotypes between healthy human individuals. Sequenced by immunoSEQ multiplex PCR; TCRdb stores in-frame clones only, minus some. Found here are hundreds of thousands of clones, 55% to 75% of them singletons; the top ten hold less than 2%. The sequenced sample consisted of memory CD4+ T cells sorted from blood. Noted subset: CD45RA-negative fraction. These receptors came from a woman in her twenties or thirties in good health.

This chain joins TRBV28 and TRBJ2-7; 16 nucleotides align to TRBD2. Per the germline V gene, CDR1 is MDHEN and CDR2 is SYDVKM. This CDR3 has 15 residues. V dropped 6 bases and J dropped 6; count of bases not matched to a gene: 5. CDR3 sequence: CASRAGTSGRGEQYF. The DNA of the CDR3 is TGTGCCAGCAGAGCCGGGACTAGCGGGAGGGGCGAGCAGTACTTC.

This sequence joins TRBV7-9 and TRBJ2-3, with 9 bases fitting TRBD2. The V gene end was trimmed by 2 bases and the J gene end by 2 bases; junction bases not matched to a gene: 5. The CDR3 has 16 amino acids. Germline V CDR1 and CDR2: SEHNR, FQNEAQ (reference sequence). CDR3 in amino acids: CASSLSGGRVTDTQYF. In DNA form, the CDR3 reads TGTGCCAGCAGCTTATCGGGCGGGAGGGTCACAGATACGCAGTATTTT.

The chain uses TRBV2 and TRBJ1-4; no firm D call. Trimming left V 2 bases short and J 3 bases short, with 7 bases between. Germline lookup yields CDR1 SNHLY and CDR2 FYNNEI. The CDR3 is 14 amino acids. The DNA of the CDR3 is TGTGCCAGCAGTGAACCAGGAGCTAATGAAAAACTGTTTTTT. Residues: CASSEPGANEKLFF.

The chain is built from TRBV7-2 and TRBJ2-7; TRBD1 agrees at 10 bases. The CDR3 totals 15 residues. V lost 4 bases, J lost 2 bases, and 5 bases stayed unmatched. Germline V lookup: CDR1 SGHTA, CDR2 FQGNSA. This chain's CDR3 is CASSSGQGLAYEQYF. CDR3 DNA: TGTGCCAGCAGCTCGGGACAGGGGTTAGCCTACGAGCAGTACTTC. Full variable domain (missing parts from reference TRBV7-2 and TRBJ2-7): GAGVSQSPSNKVTEKGKDVELRCDPISGHTALYWYRQSLGQGLEFLIYFQGNSAPDKSGLPSDRFSAERTGGSVSTLTIQRTQQEDSAVYLCASSSGQGLAYEQYFGPGTRLTVT.

CDR3 sequence: CASSFGWRDSYEQYF. CDR3 sequence (DNA): TGTGCCAGCAGTTTCGGATGGCGGGACTCCTACGAGCAGTACTTC. The chain recombines TRBV28 with TRBJ2-7, with TRBD2 as a possible D gene (6 bases). CDR3 length equals 15 residues. Trimming cost V 3 bases and J 0 bases, with 12 bases left between them. Per the germline V gene, CDR1 is MDHEN and CDR2 is SYDVKM.

This chain joins TRBV19 and TRBJ1-1, with D perhaps matching TRBD1 (5 bases). The V end lost 3 bases, the J end lost 4 bases, and 15 bases lay between the germline ends. Germline V gene lookup returns CDR1 LNHDA and CDR2 SQIVND (reference sequence). This CDR3 has 15 residues. The DNA of the CDR3 is TGTGCCAGTAGTATCTTTGGGGGTGCGGTCACTGAAGCTTTCTTT. Translating gives CASSIFGGAVTEAFF.

This clone was seen a few times. The chain combines TRBV18 with TRBJ2-7; weak D call: TRBD1 (5 bases). Germline values: CDR1 KGHSH, CDR2 LQKENI. This CDR3 comprises 14 residues. Trimming stripped 2 bases from V and 2 bases from J, with 10 bases between. The CDR3 sequence is CASSPSPDTYEQYF. The CDR3 nucleotides are TGTGCCAGCTCACCATCCCCGGACACCTACGAGCAGTACTTC.

The rearrangement joins TRBV5-1 to TRBJ2-7; 9 bases are shared with TRBD2. The junction had 8 bases not matched to a gene; V was cut back by 7 bases and J by 3 bases. Germline CDR1 SGHRS, CDR2 YFSETQ. The CDR3 consists of 14 residues. The CDR3 sequence: CASAAGGPGYEQYF. The CDR3 nucleotides are TGCGCCAGCGCGGCGGGAGGGCCGGGCTACGAGCAGTACTTC.

The CDR3 loop reads CASSSNWTSGIDTQYF. For the CDR3, the DNA is TGTGCCAGCAGCTCTAACTGGACTAGCGGGATAGATACGCAGTATTTT. This sequence joins TRBV11-3 and TRBJ2-3, with 12 positions matching TRBD2. The CDR3 sequence is 16 residues long. In germline, CDR1 is SGHNT, CDR2 YENEEA. V was pared by 4 bases and J by 5 bases, with 7 bases of the junction left unmatched.

The chain employs TRBV7-9 and TRBJ2-5; TRBD2 matches 7 bases. V lost 0 bases to trimming and J lost 5 bases; unmatched junction nucleotides: 3. Germline loops: CDR1 SEHNR, CDR2 FQNEAQ (reference sequence). The CDR3 is 14 residues long. CDR3 loop: CASSLAGGLETQYF. The CDR3 nucleotides are TGTGCCAGCAGCTTAGCGGGAGGGTTGGAGACCCAGTACTTC.

The genes are TRBV30 and TRBJ2-3; no firm D call. In germline, CDR1 is GTSNPN, CDR2 SVGIG (reference sequence). Deletions cut 0 bases from V and 5 bases from J, with 6 bases between. CDR3 size: 12 residues. The CDR3 DNA is TGTGCCTGGAGTGTACGGAGAGATACGCAGTATTTT. This sequence encodes CAWSVRRDTQYF.

The chain has TRBV7-9 and TRBJ2-1; D is uncertain. The germline V gene has CDR1 SEHNR and CDR2 FQNEAQ (reference sequence). V lost 5 bases, J lost 0 bases, and 8 bases lay in between. The CDR3 runs to 14 residues. The CDR3 coding sequence is TGTGCCAGCAGCCAGGAGAGCTCCTACAATGAGCAGTTCTTC. Protein: CASSQESSYNEQFF.

This chain joins TRBV28 and TRBJ1-2; 7 nucleotides agree with TRBD1. With V trimmed by 6 bases and J by 6 bases, 4 bases remained unmatched. The CDR3 spans 12 residues. Germline assignment: CDR1 MDHEN and CDR2 SYDVKM. The CDR3 DNA reads TGTGCCAGCAGCTCTCAGGGGGATGGCTACACCTTC. Translating it yields CASSSQGDGYTF.